Reported below is one TCR beta chain. PCR used 60 Vbeta primers and 13 Jbeta primers. Assay: immunoSEQ multiplex PCR; the TCRdb copy retains only in-frame clones and omits some. The sample holds about 180,000 clones; around 77% are singletons and the top ten take around 2.5%. The data are from a study of cytomegalovirus exposure and HLA in healthy donors. The CDR3 is 16 residues long. V was trimmed by 1 base and J by 7 bases, leaving 14 bases between them. Looked up from germline, CDR1 is SGHTA and CDR2 is FQGNSA. The sequence came from a man in his 60s in good health and CMV-seronegative. The material sequenced was PBMCs. The chain joins TRBV7-2 to TRBJ1-6; no clear D gene. The CDR3 region has the DNA TGTGCCAGCAGCTTAGGTCTCGGAGGAGGAAATTCACCCCTCCACTTT. Its protein product is CASSLGLGGGNSPLHF. The complete variable domain, with remaining parts taken from reference TRBV7-2 and TRBJ1-6, reads GAGVSQSPSNKVTEKGKDVELRCDPISGHTALYWYRQSLGQGLEFLIYFQGNSAPDKSGLPSDRFSAERTGGSVSTLTIQRTQQEDSAVYLCASSLGLGGGNSPLHFGNGTRLTVT.